This is a list of T cell receptor beta chains from one sample in a study of Ad26.COV2.S vaccination and SARS-CoV-2 variants. Libraries were prepared by immunoSEQ multiplex PCR; TCRdb keeps only in-frame clonotypes and omits some of them. Among about 680,000 clones, more than 70% were seen once, and the ten largest hold about 1.5%. The sequencing here drew on peripheral blood, taken in a trial of Ad26.COV2.S vaccine versus placebo. The source is a person between 18 and 60 years old who received the Ad26.COV2.S COVID-19 vaccine or a placebo. The CDR3 runs from the conserved cysteine through the conserved F or W. D genes are given only for firm matches. Not all rows give a size; the values are once, few, many and, for expanded clones, a class.

d_gene	v_gene	abundance	j_gene	CDR3aa	CDR3nt
TRBD2	TRBV5-5	-	TRBJ2-7	CASSWGTSGDYEQYF	TGTGCCAGCAGCTGGGGGACTAGCGGTGACTACGAGCAGTACTTC
-	TRBV6-5	-	TRBJ1-1	CASSFEQGRNTEAFF	TGTGCCAGCAGTTTCGAGCAGGGAAGGAACACTGAAGCTTTCTTT
TRBD2	TRBV10-2	once	TRBJ2-2	CASRDGTSGNSGELFF	TGCGCCAGCAGGGACGGGACTAGCGGTAACAGCGGGGAGCTGTTTTTT
-	TRBV7-9	once	TRBJ1-1	CASSFQGTDTEAFF	TGTGCCAGCAGCTTTCAGGGCACGGACACTGAAGCTTTCTTT
-	TRBV27	-	TRBJ2-3	CASSLSGLSLRHF	TGTGCCAGCAGTTTAAGTGGGCTATCCCTTCGGCATTTT
-	TRBV9	once	TRBJ2-3	CASSVAPGRVDTQYF	TGTGCCAGCAGCGTAGCTCCCGGACGGGTAGATACGCAGTATTTT
TRBD2	TRBV4-2	-	TRBJ2-5	CASSQGTSVETQYF	TGTGCCAGCAGCCAAGGGACTAGCGTGGAGACCCAGTACTTC
TRBD1	TRBV7-2	once	TRBJ1-3	CASSRTDRGAFSGNTIYF	TGTGCCAGCAGCCGTACGGACAGGGGCGCATTCTCTGGAAACACCATATATTTT
TRBD1	TRBV27	-	TRBJ2-7	CASSRPGQASYEQYF	TGTGCCAGCAGTAGACCGGGACAGGCCTCCTACGAGCAGTACTTC
TRBD1	TRBV18	-	TRBJ1-6	CASSTGTGDSPLHF	TGTGCCAGCTCAACAGGGACAGGGGATTCACCCCTCCACTTT
-	TRBV9	once	TRBJ1-1	CASSPLGTEAFF	TGTGCCAGCAGCCCCCTGGGGACTGAAGCTTTCTTT
-	TRBV10-3	few	TRBJ2-7	CAISLDPLYEQYF	TGTGCCATCAGTCTAGACCCGCTCTACGAGCAGTACTTC
TRBD2	TRBV30	-	TRBJ2-5	CAWSGTSQETQYF	TGTGCCTGGAGTGGGACTAGCCAAGAGACCCAGTACTTC
-	TRBV21-1	-	TRBJ2-7	CASKGKRVTPYEQYF	TGTGCCAGCAAGGGAAAGCGGGTTACCCCCTACGAGCAGTACTTC
TRBD1	TRBV7-3	-	TRBJ2-4	CASSPGQDDIQYF	TGTGCCAGCAGCCCAGGACAGGATGACATTCAGTACTTC
-	TRBV30	-	TRBJ2-2	CAWSLGPGELFF	TGTGCCTGGAGTTTGGGGCCCGGGGAGCTGTTTTTT
TRBD2	TRBV6-2/TRBV6-3	-	TRBJ2-1	CASSYSIQRGNEQFF	TGTGCCAGCAGTTACAGTATCCAGCGGGGGAATGAGCAGTTCTTC
TRBD1	TRBV30	-	TRBJ1-5	CAWGEDRNQPQHF	TGTGCCTGGGGGGAGGACAGGAATCAGCCCCAGCATTTT
-	TRBV6-6	-	TRBJ1-6	CASSGPGAASPLHF	TGTGCCAGCAGTGGCCCAGGGGCGGCTTCACCCCTCCACTTT
TRBD1	TRBV5-1	-	TRBJ1-1	CASSLQGAVEAFF	TGCGCCAGCAGCTTGCAGGGGGCGGTTGAAGCTTTCTTT
TRBD1	TRBV25-1	-	TRBJ1-2	CASSPQGGQGAGYTF	TGTGCCAGCAGTCCCCAAGGAGGACAGGGGGCAGGCTACACCTTC
TRBD1	TRBV5-1	-	TRBJ2-2	CASSPSGGANTGELFF	TGCGCCAGCAGCCCATCAGGGGGCGCGAACACCGGGGAGCTGTTTTTT
TRBD2	TRBV29-1	-	TRBJ2-1	CSVRTSGRVTYNEQFF	TGCAGCGTTCGGACTAGCGGGAGGGTGACCTACAATGAGCAGTTCTTC
TRBD1	TRBV27	-	TRBJ1-6	CASSSASGTGISPLHF	TGTGCCAGCAGTTCTGCATCCGGGACAGGGATTTCACCCCTCCACTTT
-	TRBV7-3	-	TRBJ2-2	CASSLASTGELFF	TGTGCCAGCAGCCTTGCTTCGACCGGGGAGCTGTTTTTT
-	TRBV3-1/TRBV3-2	-	TRBJ1-3	CASSTSTPGNTIYF	TGTGCCAGCAGTACTAGCACGCCTGGAAACACCATATATTTT
-	TRBV7-8	-	TRBJ2-7	CASSLGVPSYEQYF	TGTGCCAGCAGCTTAGGGGTTCCCTCCTACGAGCAGTACTTC
-	TRBV2	-	TRBJ2-3	CASSVRGDSTDTQYF	TGTGCCAGCAGTGTCAGGGGGGATAGCACAGATACGCAGTATTTT
TRBD2	TRBV7-2	-	TRBJ2-7	CASTSRGVTDYEQYF	TGTGCCAGCACCAGCCGGGGGGTGACTGACTACGAGCAGTACTTC
-	TRBV5-1	few	TRBJ2-7	CASSLGGYEQYF	TGCGCCAGCAGCTTGGGGGGCTACGAGCAGTACTTC
-	TRBV14	-	TRBJ2-1	CASSQGGFYNEQFF	TGTGCCAGCAGCCAAGGGGGCTTTTACAATGAGCAGTTCTTC
-	TRBV6-5	-	TRBJ2-7	CASSYSGGGTSEQYF	TGTGCCAGCAGTTACTCTGGTGGGGGTACATCCGAGCAGTACTTC
-	TRBV5-1	-	TRBJ2-7	CASSLGVGVGAYEQYF	TGCGCCAGCAGCTTGGGTGTTGGAGTTGGGGCCTACGAGCAGTACTTC
-	TRBV3-1/TRBV3-2	-	TRBJ2-7	CASSLWTGTYEQYF	TGTGCCAGCAGCCTCTGGACGGGGACCTACGAGCAGTACTTC
-	TRBV5-4	-	TRBJ2-5	CASSLGPSRETQYF	TGTGCCAGCAGCCTCGGACCGTCGAGGGAGACCCAGTACTTC
-	TRBV2	-	TRBJ1-1	CASSSTHGTEAFF	TGTGCCAGCAGCTCGACACATGGAACTGAAGCTTTCTTT
-	TRBV4-3	-	TRBJ2-7	CASSPGSREAYEQYF	TGCGCCAGCAGCCCCGGAAGCAGGGAGGCCTACGAGCAGTACTTC
-	TRBV6-5	-	TRBJ1-5	CASSYTVGNQPQHF	TGTGCCAGCAGTTATACGGTGGGCAATCAGCCCCAGCATTTT
-	TRBV6-6	-	TRBJ1-2	CASSLRGTYGYTF	TGTGCCAGCAGTTTGAGGGGCACCTATGGCTACACCTTC
TRBD1	TRBV4-2	-	TRBJ2-4	CASSHDRGNIQYF	TGTGCCAGCAGCCACGACAGGGGAAACATTCAGTACTTC
-	TRBV3-1/TRBV3-2	-	TRBJ1-3	CASREESGNTIYF	TGTGCCAGCAGAGAGGAGTCTGGAAACACCATATATTTT
TRBD1	TRBV7-9	-	TRBJ1-1	CASSAQGARTEAFF	TGTGCCAGCAGCGCACAGGGGGCGCGGACTGAAGCTTTCTTT
-	TRBV7-9	-	TRBJ1-5	CASSFGANQPQHF	TGTGCCAGCAGCTTCGGGGCAAATCAGCCCCAGCATTTT
TRBD2	TRBV7-8	-	TRBJ2-1	CASSLSAGETNEQFF	TGTGCCAGCAGCTTATCGGCGGGAGAAACCAATGAGCAGTTCTTC
-	TRBV27	-	TRBJ1-1	CASSRQGIAFF	TGTGCCAGCAGTCGTCAGGGGATAGCTTTCTTT
-	TRBV11-2	once	TRBJ1-4	CASSFGATNEKLFF	TGTGCCAGCAGCTTTGGAGCAACTAATGAAAAACTGTTTTTT
-	TRBV15	-	TRBJ2-6	CATSRDPPGANVLTF	TGTGCCACCAGCAGAGACCCTCCGGGGGCCAACGTCCTGACTTTC
-	TRBV20-1	few	TRBJ2-2	CSAIITGELFF	TGCAGTGCTATAATCACCGGGGAGCTGTTTTTT
TRBD2	TRBV10-1	-	TRBJ2-5	CASSDLAGAGETQYF	TGCGCCAGCAGCGACTTAGCGGGAGCGGGGGAGACCCAGTACTTC
-	TRBV18	-	TRBJ2-2	CASSPPGRDTGELFF	TGTGCCAGCTCACCACCAGGGAGAGACACCGGGGAGCTGTTTTTT
-	TRBV4-2	few	TRBJ1-1	CASSQDGGLNTEAFF	TGTGCCAGCAGCCAAGATGGGGGGCTGAACACTGAAGCTTTCTTT
TRBD1	TRBV5-1	-	TRBJ2-3	CASSPPGQGTDTQYF	TGCGCCAGCAGCCCACCGGGACAGGGAACAGATACGCAGTATTTT
TRBD2	TRBV11-3	-	TRBJ2-3	CASSSGTSGGTSTDTQYF	TGTGCCAGCAGCTCGGGGACTAGCGGGGGGACTAGCACAGATACGCAGTATTTT
-	TRBV29-1	-	TRBJ2-3	CSVRAASTDTQYF	TGCAGCGTTCGGGCGGCTAGCACAGATACGCAGTATTTT